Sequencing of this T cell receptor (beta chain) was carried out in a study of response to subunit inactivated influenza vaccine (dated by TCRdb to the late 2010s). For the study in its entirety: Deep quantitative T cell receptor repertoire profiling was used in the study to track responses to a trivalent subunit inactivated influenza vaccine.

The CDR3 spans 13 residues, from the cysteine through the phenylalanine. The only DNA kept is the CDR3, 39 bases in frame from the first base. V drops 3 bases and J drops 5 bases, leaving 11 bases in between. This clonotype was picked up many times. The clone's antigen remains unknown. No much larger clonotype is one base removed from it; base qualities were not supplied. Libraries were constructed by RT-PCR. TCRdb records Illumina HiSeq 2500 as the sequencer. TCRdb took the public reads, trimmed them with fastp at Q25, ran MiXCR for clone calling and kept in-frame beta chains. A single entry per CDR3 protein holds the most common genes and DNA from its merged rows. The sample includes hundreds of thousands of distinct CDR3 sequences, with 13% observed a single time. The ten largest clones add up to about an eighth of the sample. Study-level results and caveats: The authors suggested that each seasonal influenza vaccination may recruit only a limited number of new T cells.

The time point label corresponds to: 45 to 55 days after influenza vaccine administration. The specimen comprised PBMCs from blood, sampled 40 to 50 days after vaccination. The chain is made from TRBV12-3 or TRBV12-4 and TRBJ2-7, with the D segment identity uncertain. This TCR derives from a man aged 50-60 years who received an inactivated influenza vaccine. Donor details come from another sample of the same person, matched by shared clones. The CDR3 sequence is CASSFSTGDEQYF. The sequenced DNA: TGTGCCAGCAGTTTTTCTACTGGGGACGAGCAGTACTTC.